Listed here are 2 T cell receptor beta chains from one sample, sequenced in a study of control samples from healthy donors and cancer patients. Clones were read by immunoSEQ multiplex PCR, and TCRdb kept only the in-frame ones, dropping some. The sample lists some 120,000 clones, about 91% occurring once. Sequenced material: blood. These receptors were taken from a man aged 18 to 30 in good health.

In its sample, this clone was seen once. The chain employs TRBV11-2 and TRBJ2-7; 9 positions match TRBD1. With 2 bases clipped from V and 7 bases from J, the junction kept 9 bases outside the gene matches. The CDR3 is 15 amino acids. The germline gives CDR1 SGHAT, CDR2 FQNNGV. The CDR3 region is CASSLSWTGVLEQYF. CDR3 DNA sequence: TGTGCCAGCAGCTTATCCTGGACAGGGGTTCTTGAGCAGTACTTC. The whole variable domain, filled in from reference TRBV11-2 and TRBJ2-7, reads EAGVAQSPRYKIIEKRQSVAFWCNPISGHATLYWYQQILGQGPKLLIQFQNNGVVDDSQLPKDRFSAERLKGVDSTLKIQPAKLEDSAVYLCASSLSWTGVLEQYFGPGTRLTVT.

The chain is built from TRBV11-2 and TRBJ1-2; D remains ambiguous. Between the trimmed V and J ends, which lost 1 base and 4 bases, there was a span of 4 bases. The CDR3 has 12 amino acids. Germline V gene sequence: CDR1 SGHAT, CDR2 FQNNGV. The DNA of the CDR3 is TGTGCCAGCAGCTTAGGGCTCTATGGCTACACCTTC. Residues: CASSLGLYGYTF.